These 21 T cell receptor beta chains share one sample of origin, sequenced in a study of T cell responses to AZD1222 COVID-19 vaccine. Assay: immunoSEQ multiplex PCR; the TCRdb copy retains only in-frame clones and omits some. The sample carries 120,000 to 150,000 clones, approximately 94% recorded once. The sample in question was peripheral blood, obtained on day 0 of AZD1222 vaccination. The receptors derive from an adult in good health.

The rearrangement links TRBV28 to TRBJ1-4; 7 nucleotides align to TRBD1. The CDR3 runs to 15 residues. Per germline, CDR1 MDHEN and CDR2 SYDVKM. V dropped 4 bases and J dropped 5; count of bases not matched to a gene: 7. The CDR3 is CASSSPRGPNEKLFF. CDR3 DNA sequence: TGTGCCAGCAGTTCACCGAGGGGGCCGAATGAAAAACTGTTTTTT.

The chain is built from TRBV7-2 and TRBJ2-7; TRBD2 agrees at 11 bases. CDR3 length: 19 amino acids. CDR1 and CDR2 (germline): SGHTA, FQGNSA. V lost 5 bases, J lost 4 bases, and 19 bases stayed unmatched. The CDR3 here is CASSLPHVAGGPYSYEQYF. CDR3 nucleotide sequence: TGTGCCAGCAGCCTCCCCCATGTAGCGGGAGGGCCTTATTCATACGAGCAGTACTTC.

The chain carries TRBV5-1 and TRBJ2-5; 11 nucleotides line up with TRBD2. Unmatched junction bases numbered 4, after V lost 4 bases and J lost 2 bases. The CDR3 consists of 15 residues. Germline assignment: CDR1 SGHRS and CDR2 YFSETQ. The CDR3 protein is CASSPSGGSQETQYF. CDR3 bases: TGCGCCAGCAGCCCTAGCGGGGGGTCTCAAGAGACCCAGTACTTC.

The J gene is TRBJ2-3, the V gene TRBV12-3 or TRBV12-4, with D maybe TRBD1 (6 bases). The CDR3 has 13 amino acids. V lost 6 bases and J 0 bases, leaving 7 bases between the germline ends. DNA for the CDR3: TGTGCCAGCAGACAGGGTAGCACAGATACGCAGTATTTT. Its translation: CASRQGSTDTQYF.

The CDR3 nucleotides read TGCGCCAGCAGCCAAGGCTACCCCTCTAATCAGCCCCAGCATTTT. It encodes CASSQGYPSNQPQHF. The J gene is TRBJ1-5, the V gene TRBV4-1; D remains ambiguous. Trimming cost V 1 base and J 4 bases, with 11 bases left between them. This CDR3 is 15 amino acids long. The germline CDR1 and CDR2 sequences are MGHRA and YSYEKL.

V usage is TRBV6-1 and J usage is TRBJ2-7, with TRBD2 as a possible D gene (6 bases). CDR3 length: 15 residues. Trimming shortened V by 2 bases and J by 7 bases, and 18 bases separated the two germline ends. CDR1 is MNHNS and CDR2 is SASEGT in the germline V gene. CDR3 bases: TGTGCCAGCAGTGAATGGCGGACTAACTCTAGGGAGCAGTACTTC. Encoded protein: CASSEWRTNSREQYF.

This chain joins TRBV5-1 and TRBJ2-1; TRBD2 matches 10 bases. V lost 0 bases to trimming and J lost 3 bases; unmatched junction nucleotides: 0. CDR3 length: 15 amino acids. Germline V gene sequence: CDR1 SGHRS, CDR2 YFSETQ. Here the CDR3 DNA reads TGCGCCAGCAGCTTGGCTAGCGGGAGCTACAATGAGCAGTTCTTC. Translating it yields CASSLASGSYNEQFF. The full variable domain, with the rest looked up from reference TRBV5-1 and TRBJ2-1, is KAGVTQTPRYLIKTRGQQVTLSCSPISGHRSVSWYQQTPGQGLQFLFEYFSETQRNKGNFPGRFSGRQFSNSRSEMNVSTLELGDSALYLCASSLASGSYNEQFFGPGTRLTVL.

This clone was detected once. The V gene is TRBV15, the J gene TRBJ1-1, with a tentative D call TRBD1 (5 bases). Trimming took 0 bases from V and 0 from J, leaving 11 bases between them. This CDR3 has 16 residues. CDR1 and CDR2 from the germline V gene are LNHNV and YYDKDF (reference sequence). The DNA of the CDR3 is TGTGCCACCAGCAGAGATCGGGACTCGGTGAACACTGAAGCTTTCTTT. Its translation: CATSRDRDSVNTEAFF.

V gene TRBV6-5 combines with J gene TRBJ1-5; perhaps TRBD1 as D (6 bases). The germline V gene encodes CDR1 MNHEY and CDR2 SVGAGI. V was cut by 6 bases and J by 0 bases, with 12 bases left in between. This CDR3 has 15 amino acids. The CDR3 DNA follows: TGTGCCAGCAGCTTCGACAGGAATAGCAATCAGCCCCAGCATTTT. This translates into CASSFDRNSNQPQHF.

The chain joins TRBV7-9 to TRBJ2-4; 7 bases line up with TRBD1. The germline V gene has CDR1 SEHNR and CDR2 FQNEAQ (reference sequence). The CDR3 extends over 14 amino acids. Trimming cost V 1 base and J 10 bases; bases outside gene matches: 7. CDR3 sequence: CASSLDVTGNIQYF. The DNA for the CDR3 is TGTGCCAGCAGCTTAGATGTGACAGGGAATATTCAGTACTTC.

The chain couples TRBV12-3 or TRBV12-4 to TRBJ1-1, with a tentative D call TRBD1 (6 bases). V was pared by 6 bases and J by 10 bases, with 15 bases between. The CDR3 has 12 amino acids. CDR3 loop: CASSQGRFGAFF. The CDR3 DNA reads TGTGCCAGCAGCCAGGGGAGGTTCGGAGCTTTCTTT.

The chain is built from TRBV19 and TRBJ1-2; D might be TRBD1 (5 bases). CDR1 LNHDA and CDR2 SQIVND come from the germline V gene (reference sequence). The CDR3 totals 15 residues. The V gene lost 3 bases and the J gene lost 2 bases, with 13 bases spanning the gap. The CDR3 DNA sequence: TGTGCCAGTAGTATTCCGGTCAGGGAAAACTATGGCTACACCTTC. Residues: CASSIPVRENYGYTF.

CDR3: CASSLFARGVEQYF. In DNA, the CDR3 is TGTGCCAGCAGCTTATTCGCGAGAGGGGTCGAGCAGTACTTC. J is TRBJ2-7 and V is TRBV11-2; either TRBD1 or TRBD2 may fit D (5 bases each). This CDR3 has 14 amino acids. Deletions cut 2 bases from V and 6 bases from J, with 14 bases between. Germline CDR1 is SGHAT and CDR2 is FQNNGV. The full variable domain, with the rest looked up from reference TRBV11-2 and TRBJ2-7, is EAGVAQSPRYKIIEKRQSVAFWCNPISGHATLYWYQQILGQGPKLLIQFQNNGVVDDSQLPKDRFSAERLKGVDSTLKIQPAKLEDSAVYLCASSLFARGVEQYFGPGTRLTVT.

This clone was detected only a few times. The chain couples TRBV10-2 to TRBJ2-1; 14 bases fit TRBD2. Germline CDR1 WSHSY, CDR2 SAAADI. The CDR3 sequence is 17 residues long. The V gene end was trimmed by 10 bases and the J gene end by 7 bases; junction bases not matched to a gene: 15. The CDR3 bases are TGCGCCATCTTACAGCCGGGACTAGCGGGAGAGAGGAATGAGCAGTTCTTC. Protein product: CAILQPGLAGERNEQFF.

The gene calls are TRBV10-1 and TRBJ2-1; TRBD2 is a possible D gene (5 bases). There are 17 residues in the CDR3. The germline V and J ends were trimmed by 5 bases and 0 bases, with 17 bases remaining between them. Germline V gene sequence: CDR1 WNHNN, CDR2 SYGVQD (reference sequence). CDR3 protein: CASSPLTRAGSYNEQFF. The CDR3 DNA follows: TGCGCCAGCAGTCCACTCACTAGGGCTGGCTCCTACAATGAGCAGTTCTTC.

V gene TRBV12-3 or TRBV12-4 combines with J gene TRBJ1-1; no firm D call. The V end lost 7 bases, the J end lost 6 bases, and 9 bases lay between the germline ends. The CDR3 runs 11 residues. CDR3 DNA sequence: TGTGCCAGCACCGCCTCATCTGAAGCTTTCTTT. Translation: CASTASSEAFF.

This sequence joins TRBV27 and TRBJ1-5; no reliable D call. Trimming removed 5 bases at V and 0 bases at J, with 5 bases between. Germline loops: CDR1 MNHEY, CDR2 SMNVEV (reference sequence). This CDR3 contains 13 residues. The CDR3 region is CASSEYSNQPQHF. The CDR3 DNA reads as TGTGCCAGCAGTGAATATAGCAATCAGCCCCAGCATTTT.

This clone was seen a single time. The chain recombines TRBV29-1 with TRBJ2-5; 8 bases agree with TRBD1. J was trimmed by 2 bases and V by 3 bases; bases with no gene match: 2. Germline V gene lookup returns CDR1 SQVTM and CDR2 ANQGSEA. The CDR3 has 13 residues. CDR3 sequence (DNA): TGCAGCGTTGAGACAGGGGAACAAGAGACCCAGTACTTC. Its protein is CSVETGEQETQYF.

V gene TRBV10-1 combines with J gene TRBJ2-1; possibly TRBD2 for D (6 bases). Germline V lookup: CDR1 WNHNN, CDR2 SYGVQD (reference sequence). Trimming stripped 0 bases from V and 3 bases from J, with 9 bases between. The CDR3 loop spans 15 amino acids. The CDR3 nucleotides are TGCGCCAGCAGTGAGTCGACTAGGGTCTACAATGAGCAGTTCTTC. Its protein product is CASSESTRVYNEQFF.

This chain links TRBV7-8 with TRBJ2-2; 14 bases match TRBD2. Germline V gene sequence: CDR1 SGHVS, CDR2 FQNEAQ. The CDR3 length is 17 residues. V shed 5 bases and J 3 bases; nucleotides not matched to a gene: 5. The chain's CDR3 is CASSEPGLAGDTGELFF. DNA for the CDR3: TGTGCCAGCAGCGAACCGGGACTAGCGGGGGACACCGGGGAGCTGTTTTTT.

The chain uses TRBV11-2 and TRBJ2-7, with D maybe TRBD2 (6 bases). The CDR3 covers 15 residues. Germline CDR1 reads SGHAT; CDR2 reads FQNNGV. Trimming left V 6 bases short and J 4 bases short, with 19 bases between. The CDR3 nucleotides read TGTGCCAGCAGGAACCCAAAAGGGAGGTATTACGAGCAGTACTTC. The encoded protein is CASRNPKGRYYEQYF.